These T cell receptor beta chains were read from a single sample in a study of CD8 T cells in Susac syndrome. TCRdb recomputed calls from the immunoSEQ multiplex PCR reads with MiXCR, one row per CDR3 protein. The table includes 150,000 to 200,000 distinct CDR3 sequences, 90% to 95% detected once. The sample was CD4+ T cells from PBMCs. The receptors were sampled from a human donor with Susac syndrome. The CDR3 runs from the conserved cysteine through the conserved F or W. The order of the fields is V gene, CDR3 length, J gene, clone size, D gene, CDR3 protein, CDR3 DNA. The D gene is left open where the match is weak. The listing skips clone size in some rows; elsewhere it reads once, few, many or a size class.

TRBV2,12,TRBJ1-1,.,.,CASKGPGTEAFF,TGTGCCAGCAAGGGGCCGGGAACTGAAGCTTTCTTT
TRBV5-4,15,TRBJ2-3,.,TRBD2,CASFLAGHDTDTQYF,TGTGCCAGCTTCCTAGCGGGCCACGACACAGATACGCAGTATTTT
TRBV20-1,14,TRBJ1-5,.,TRBD1,CSARRGQVNQPQHF,TGCAGTGCTAGAAGAGGACAGGTTAATCAGCCCCAGCATTTT
TRBV29-1,13,TRBJ1-1,.,.,CSVEVGGLTEAFF,TGCAGCGTTGAAGTGGGGGGTCTGACTGAAGCTTTCTTT
TRBV12-3/TRBV12-4,14,TRBJ2-7,few,TRBD2,CASRSGSVEFGQYF,TGTGCCAGCAGAAGCGGGAGCGTCGAATTCGGGCAGTACTTC
TRBV7-9,14,TRBJ1-4,.,.,CASSNLVEVEKLFF,TGTGCCAGCAGCAACCTAGTGGAGGTTGAAAAACTGTTTTTT
TRBV5-1,14,TRBJ1-6,.,.,CASSLAGRGSPLHF,TGCGCCAGCAGCTTGGCCGGTCGGGGTTCACCCCTCCACTTT
TRBV2,13,TRBJ1-5,.,.,CASDGQPYQPQHF,TGTGCCAGCGATGGACAGCCCTATCAGCCCCAGCATTTT
TRBV27,15,TRBJ2-3,once,TRBD1,CASSPSGTVTDTQYF,TGTGCCAGCAGTCCCTCCGGGACAGTCACAGATACGCAGTATTTT
TRBV19,15,TRBJ1-5,.,.,CASSSLQGTHQPQHF,TGTGCCAGTAGCTCATTACAGGGAACCCATCAGCCCCAGCATTTT
TRBV30,12,TRBJ2-7,.,.,CAWSLEPYEQYF,TGTGCCTGGAGTTTAGAGCCCTACGAGCAGTACTTC
TRBV27,16,TRBJ2-2,.,TRBD2,CASFPRVAGNTGELFF,TGTGCCAGCTTCCCACGGGTAGCGGGGAACACCGGGGAGCTGTTTTTT
TRBV27,17,TRBJ2-4,.,TRBD1,CASRSQNRGQAKNIQYF,TGTGCCAGCAGGTCCCAGAACAGGGGGCAGGCCAAAAACATTCAGTACTTC
TRBV28,15,TRBJ2-7,.,TRBD2,CASSTSGREPYEQYF,TGTGCCAGCAGTACCTCAGGGCGGGAGCCCTATGAGCAGTACTTC
TRBV27,14,TRBJ2-5,once,.,CASSFTSIWETQYF,TGTGCCAGCAGTTTCACTAGTATTTGGGAGACCCAGTACTTC
TRBV2,12,TRBJ2-5,.,TRBD2,CASSEGRLAGYF,TGTGCCAGCAGTGAGGGTCGACTAGCGGGGTACTTC
TRBV18,15,TRBJ2-5,.,.,CASSAASGFQETQYF,TGTGCCAGCTCAGCCGCCTCAGGCTTTCAAGAGACCCAGTACTTC
TRBV9,16,TRBJ2-1,.,.,CASSVFSGSSYNEQFF,TGTGCCAGCAGCGTATTTAGCGGAAGCTCCTACAATGAGCAGTTCTTC